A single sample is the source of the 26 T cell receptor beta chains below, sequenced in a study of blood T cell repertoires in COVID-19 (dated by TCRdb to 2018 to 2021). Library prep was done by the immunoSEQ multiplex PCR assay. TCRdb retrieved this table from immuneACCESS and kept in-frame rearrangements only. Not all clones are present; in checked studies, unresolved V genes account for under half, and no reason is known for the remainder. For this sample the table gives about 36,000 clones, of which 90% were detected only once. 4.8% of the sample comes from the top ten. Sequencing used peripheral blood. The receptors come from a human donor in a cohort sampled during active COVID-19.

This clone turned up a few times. The CDR3 reads CATQPGQGFNEQFF. CDR3 bases: TGTGCCACCCAACCGGGACAGGGTTTCAATGAGCAGTTCTTC. The chain is built from TRBV19 and TRBJ2-1; 9 nucleotides align to TRBD1. Trimming took 10 bases from V and 6 from J; bases not matched to a gene: 10. Per the germline V gene, CDR1 is LNHDA and CDR2 is SQIVND (reference sequence). CDR3 length: 14 amino acids.

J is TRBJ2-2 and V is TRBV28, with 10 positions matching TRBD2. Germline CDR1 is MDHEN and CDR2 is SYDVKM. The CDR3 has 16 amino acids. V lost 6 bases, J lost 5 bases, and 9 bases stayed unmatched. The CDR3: CASRRASGSGTGELFF. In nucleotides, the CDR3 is TGTGCCAGCAGACGAGCTAGCGGGAGTGGGACCGGGGAGCTGTTTTTT.

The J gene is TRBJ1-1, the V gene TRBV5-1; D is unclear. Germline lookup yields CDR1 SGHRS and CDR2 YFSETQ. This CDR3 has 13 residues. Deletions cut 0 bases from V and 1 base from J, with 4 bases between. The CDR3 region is CASSLGGNTEAFF. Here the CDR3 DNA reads TGCGCCAGCAGCTTGGGCGGGAACACTGAAGCTTTCTTT.

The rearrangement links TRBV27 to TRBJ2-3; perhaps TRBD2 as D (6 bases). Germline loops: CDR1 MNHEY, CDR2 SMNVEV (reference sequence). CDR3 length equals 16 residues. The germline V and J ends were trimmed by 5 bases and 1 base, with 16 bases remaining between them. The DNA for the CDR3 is TGTGCCAGCAGTACCCGGGGAGGCTCCCGCACAGATACGCAGTATTTT. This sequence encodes CASSTRGGSRTDTQYF.

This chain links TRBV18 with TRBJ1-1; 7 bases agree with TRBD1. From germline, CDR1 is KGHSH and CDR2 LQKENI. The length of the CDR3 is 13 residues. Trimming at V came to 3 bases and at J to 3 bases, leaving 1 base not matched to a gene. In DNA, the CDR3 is TGTGCCAGCTCACCCGACAGGGACACTGAAGCTTTCTTT. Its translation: CASSPDRDTEAFF.

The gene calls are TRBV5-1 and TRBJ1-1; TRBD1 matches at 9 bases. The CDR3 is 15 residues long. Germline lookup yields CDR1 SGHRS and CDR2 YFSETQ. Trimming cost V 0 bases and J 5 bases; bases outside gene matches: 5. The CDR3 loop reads CASSLVVTGGTEAFF. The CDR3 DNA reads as TGCGCCAGCAGCTTGGTGGTGACAGGGGGGACTGAAGCTTTCTTT.

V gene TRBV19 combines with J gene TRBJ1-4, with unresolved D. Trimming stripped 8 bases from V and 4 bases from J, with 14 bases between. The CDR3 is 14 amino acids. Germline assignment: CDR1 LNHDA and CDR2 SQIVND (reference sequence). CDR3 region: CASRVGRFNEKLFF. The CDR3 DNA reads TGTGCCAGTCGAGTGGGCAGATTTAATGAAAAACTGTTTTTT.

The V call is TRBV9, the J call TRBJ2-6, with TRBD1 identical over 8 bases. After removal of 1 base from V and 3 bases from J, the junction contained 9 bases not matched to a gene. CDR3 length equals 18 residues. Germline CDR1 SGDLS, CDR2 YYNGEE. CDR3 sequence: CASSVSGQGALGANVLTF. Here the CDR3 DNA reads TGTGCCAGCAGCGTATCGGGGCAGGGGGCGCTTGGGGCCAACGTCCTGACTTTC.

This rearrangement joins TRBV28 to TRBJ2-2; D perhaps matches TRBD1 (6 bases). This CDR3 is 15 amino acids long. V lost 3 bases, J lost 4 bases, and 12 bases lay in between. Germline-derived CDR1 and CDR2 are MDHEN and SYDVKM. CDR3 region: CASSFGGGPTGELFF. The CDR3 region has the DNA TGTGCCAGCAGTTTCGGTGGGGGCCCCACCGGGGAGCTGTTTTTT.

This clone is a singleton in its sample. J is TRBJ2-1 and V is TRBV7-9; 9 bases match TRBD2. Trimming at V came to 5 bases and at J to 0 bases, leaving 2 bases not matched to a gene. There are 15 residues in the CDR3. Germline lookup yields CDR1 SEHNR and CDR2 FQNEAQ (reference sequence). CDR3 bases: TGTGCCAGCAGCGGGACTAGCTACTCCTACAATGAGCAGTTCTTC. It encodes CASSGTSYSYNEQFF.

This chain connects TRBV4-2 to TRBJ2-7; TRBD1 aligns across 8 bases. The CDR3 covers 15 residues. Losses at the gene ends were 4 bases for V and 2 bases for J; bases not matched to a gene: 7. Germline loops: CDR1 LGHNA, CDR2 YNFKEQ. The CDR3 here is CASSRPGQATYEQYF. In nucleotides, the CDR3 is TGTGCCAGCAGCCGGCCGGGACAGGCGACCTACGAGCAGTACTTC.

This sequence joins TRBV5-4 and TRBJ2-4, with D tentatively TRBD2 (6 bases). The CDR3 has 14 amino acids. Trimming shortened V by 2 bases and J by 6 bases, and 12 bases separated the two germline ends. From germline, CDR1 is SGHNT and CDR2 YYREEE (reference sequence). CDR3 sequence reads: CASSLRFGGNIQYF. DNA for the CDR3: TGTGCCAGCAGCTTAAGGTTCGGGGGAAACATTCAGTACTTC.

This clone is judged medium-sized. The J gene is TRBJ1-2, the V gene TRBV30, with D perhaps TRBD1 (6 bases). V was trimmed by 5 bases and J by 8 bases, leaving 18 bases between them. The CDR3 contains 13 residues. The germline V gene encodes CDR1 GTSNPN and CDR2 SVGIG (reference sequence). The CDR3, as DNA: TGTGCCTGGGACCCAGGGGCTCAGGGCGGCTACACCTTC. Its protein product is CAWDPGAQGGYTF.

CDR3 nucleotides: TGCAGCGTTGACCAAGGACAGGGGTTAGGCTATGGCTACACCTTC. Residues: CSVDQGQGLGYGYTF. The chain is built from TRBV29-1 and TRBJ1-2; TRBD1 matches 9 bases. V lost 3 bases, J lost 4 bases, and 9 bases stayed unmatched. Germline assignment: CDR1 SQVTM and CDR2 ANQGSEA. CDR3 length: 15 residues.

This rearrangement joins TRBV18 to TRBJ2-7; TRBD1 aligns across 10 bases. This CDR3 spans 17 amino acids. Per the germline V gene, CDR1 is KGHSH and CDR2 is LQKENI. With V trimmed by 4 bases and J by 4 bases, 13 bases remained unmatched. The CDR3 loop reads CASSRYARDRGTYEQYF. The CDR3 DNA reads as TGTGCCAGCTCACGCTACGCCCGGGACAGGGGTACTTACGAGCAGTACTTC. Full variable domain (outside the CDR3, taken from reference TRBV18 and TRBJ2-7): NAGVMQNPRHLVRRRGQEARLRCSPMKGHSHVYWYRQLPEEGLKFMVYLQKENIIDESGMPKERFSAEFPKEGPSILRIQQVVRGDSAAYFCASSRYARDRGTYEQYFGPGTRLTVT.

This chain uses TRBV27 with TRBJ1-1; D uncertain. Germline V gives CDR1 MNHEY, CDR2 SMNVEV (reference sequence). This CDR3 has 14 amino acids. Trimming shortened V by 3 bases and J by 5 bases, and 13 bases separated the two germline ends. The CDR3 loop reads CASSFGSGRTEAFF. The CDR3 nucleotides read TGTGCCAGCAGTTTCGGGTCCGGAAGGACTGAAGCTTTCTTT.

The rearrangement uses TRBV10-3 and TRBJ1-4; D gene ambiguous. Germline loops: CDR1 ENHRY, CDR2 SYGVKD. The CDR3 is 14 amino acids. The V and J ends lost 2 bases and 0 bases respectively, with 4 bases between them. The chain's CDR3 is CAISEGATNEKLFF. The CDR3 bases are TGTGCCATCAGTGAGGGAGCAACTAATGAAAAACTGTTTTTT.

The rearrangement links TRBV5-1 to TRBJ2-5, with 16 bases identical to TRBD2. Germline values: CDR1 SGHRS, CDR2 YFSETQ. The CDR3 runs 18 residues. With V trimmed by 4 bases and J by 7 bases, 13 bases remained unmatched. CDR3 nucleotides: TGCGCCAGCAGCCCCGTGCCGGGACTAGCGGGAGGGAGTGGGACCCAGTACTTC. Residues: CASSPVPGLAGGSGTQYF.

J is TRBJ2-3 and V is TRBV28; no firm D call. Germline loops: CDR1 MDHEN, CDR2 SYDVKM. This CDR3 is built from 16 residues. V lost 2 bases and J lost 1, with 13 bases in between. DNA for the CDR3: TGTGCCAGCAGTTTAATGAGCTCCTACGGCACAGATACGCAGTATTTT. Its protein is CASSLMSSYGTDTQYF.

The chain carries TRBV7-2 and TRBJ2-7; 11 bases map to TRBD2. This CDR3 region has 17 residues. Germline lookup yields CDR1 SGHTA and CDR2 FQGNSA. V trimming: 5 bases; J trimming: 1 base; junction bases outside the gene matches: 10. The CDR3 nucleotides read TGTGCCAGCAGCCCCCCGGGGGGGACTAGCGGATCCTACGAGCAGTACTTC. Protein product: CASSPPGGTSGSYEQYF.

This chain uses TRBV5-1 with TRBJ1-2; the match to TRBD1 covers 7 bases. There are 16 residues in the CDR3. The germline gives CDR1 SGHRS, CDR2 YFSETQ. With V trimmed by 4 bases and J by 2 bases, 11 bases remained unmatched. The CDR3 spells CASSAYAGGGNYGYTF. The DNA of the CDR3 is TGCGCCAGCAGCGCCTATGCAGGAGGGGGCAACTATGGCTACACCTTC.

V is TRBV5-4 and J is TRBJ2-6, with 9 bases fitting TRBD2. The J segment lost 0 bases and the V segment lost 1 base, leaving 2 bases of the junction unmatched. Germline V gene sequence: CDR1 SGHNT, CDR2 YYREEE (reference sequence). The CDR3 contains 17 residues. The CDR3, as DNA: TGTGCCAGCAGCTTGCTAGCGGGAAGCTCTGGGGCCAACGTCCTGACTTTC. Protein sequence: CASSLLAGSSGANVLTF.

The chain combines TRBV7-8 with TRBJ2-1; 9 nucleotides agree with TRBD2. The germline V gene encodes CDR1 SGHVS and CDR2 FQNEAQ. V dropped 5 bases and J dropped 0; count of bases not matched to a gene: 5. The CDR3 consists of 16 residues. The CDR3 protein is CASSVNSGSSYNEQFF. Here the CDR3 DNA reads TGTGCCAGCAGCGTGAATAGCGGGAGCTCCTACAATGAGCAGTTCTTC.

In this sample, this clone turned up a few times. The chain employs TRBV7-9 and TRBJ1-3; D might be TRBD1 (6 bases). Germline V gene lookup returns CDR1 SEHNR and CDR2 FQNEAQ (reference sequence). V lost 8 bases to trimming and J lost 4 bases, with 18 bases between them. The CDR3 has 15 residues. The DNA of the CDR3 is TGTGCCAGCCGCCCGACCGGGACAACCGGAAACACCATATATTTT. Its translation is CASRPTGTTGNTIYF.

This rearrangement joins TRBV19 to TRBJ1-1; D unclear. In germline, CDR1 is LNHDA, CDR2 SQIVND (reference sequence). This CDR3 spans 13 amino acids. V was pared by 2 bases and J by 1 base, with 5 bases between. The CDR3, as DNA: TGTGCCAGTAGTATATGGCCGAACACTGAAGCTTTCTTT. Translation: CASSIWPNTEAFF.

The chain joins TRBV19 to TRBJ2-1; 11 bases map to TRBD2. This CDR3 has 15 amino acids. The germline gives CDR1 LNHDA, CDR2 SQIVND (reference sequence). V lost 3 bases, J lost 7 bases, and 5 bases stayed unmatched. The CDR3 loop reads CASSIPSGRSNEQFF. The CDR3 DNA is TGTGCCAGTAGTATCCCTAGCGGGAGGTCAAATGAGCAGTTCTTC. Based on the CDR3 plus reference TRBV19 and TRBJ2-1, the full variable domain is DGGITQSPKYLFRKEGQNVTLSCEQNLNHDAMYWYRQDPGQGLRLIYYSQIVNDFQKGDIAEGYSVSREKKESFPLTVTSAQKNPTAFYLCASSIPSGRSNEQFFGPGTRLTVL.